Listed below are T cell receptor beta chains from one sample, sequenced in a study of T cell responses to AZD1222 COVID-19 vaccine. Here immunoSEQ multiplex PCR was the method, and the copy in TCRdb shows in-frame clones only, minus some. The data show fewer than 200,000 clones, 70% to 90% seen once. The sample here was peripheral blood, taken on day 0 of AZD1222 vaccination. The receptors come from an adult in good health. The CDR3 runs from the conserved cysteine through the conserved F or W. The D gene is left open where the match is weak. Only part of the rows carry a size: once, few, many, or a class if the clone is expanded.

size,J,D,V,DNA,CDR3
NA,TRBJ1-2,TRBD1,TRBV18,TGTGCCAGCTCACCGTCCCTGACAGGGGGTACCTATGGCTACACCTTC,CASSPSLTGGTYGYTF
NA,TRBJ1-2,TRBD1,TRBV2,TGTGCCAGCAGGATGGGGGGGACAGCCTACACCTTC,CASRMGGTAYTF
NA,TRBJ1-6,NA,TRBV18,TGTGCCAGCTCACCCGCCCCAGGTGGGAGCTCCTATAATTCACCCCTCCACTTT,CASSPAPGGSSYNSPLHF
few,TRBJ2-1,TRBD2,TRBV15,TGTGCCACCAGCACCGATCGGGCTAGCGGGACCAATGAGCAGTTCTTC,CATSTDRASGTNEQFF
once,TRBJ1-3,NA,TRBV7-2,TGTGCCAGCAGCTTAGCGCCGGCCACTCCCGGAAACACCATATATTTT,CASSLAPATPGNTIYF
NA,TRBJ2-5,TRBD1,TRBV5-8,TGTGCCAGCAGCCGGAGACAGGGGATGGAGACCCAGTACTTC,CASSRRQGMETQYF
NA,TRBJ2-7,TRBD2,TRBV19,TGTGCCAGTAGTAGCGGGGGGAGGACCTACGAGCAGTACTTC,CASSSGGRTYEQYF
NA,TRBJ1-2,NA,TRBV7-9,TGTGCCAGCAGCTTATCGACGACAGGCAACTATGGCTACACCTTC,CASSLSTTGNYGYTF
NA,TRBJ1-1,NA,TRBV7-9,TGTGCCAGCAGCTTAGGGGACCCGGGGGCCGCTGAAGCTTTCTTT,CASSLGDPGAAEAFF
NA,TRBJ1-2,TRBD1,TRBV30,TGTGCCTGGAGTGCAGTCCGGGACAGCGGAAGGGAATTATATGGCTACACCTTC,CAWSAVRDSGRELYGYTF
many,TRBJ2-1,TRBD1,TRBV28,TGTGCCAGCAGTTTATGGCAGGGGGCCTACAATGAGCAGTTCTTC,CASSLWQGAYNEQFF
NA,TRBJ2-1,NA,TRBV5-1,TGCGCCAGCAGCCCAGGGCTGACAACCTCCTACAATGAGCAGTTCTTC,CASSPGLTTSYNEQFF
NA,TRBJ2-7,TRBD1,TRBV7-8,TGTGCCAGCAGCTTGTCCCCAGGGGGTGGCTACGAGCAGTACTTC,CASSLSPGGGYEQYF
NA,TRBJ2-5,TRBD1,TRBV6-5,TGTGCCAGCACCTACGACAGGGTTGAGACCCAGTACTTC,CASTYDRVETQYF
NA,TRBJ2-7,NA,TRBV12-3/TRBV12-4,TGTGCCAGCAGTTTAAGGGTTATGTGGCAGTACTTC,CASSLRVMWQYF
NA,TRBJ1-2,NA,TRBV2,TGTGCCAGCAGTGAAGCGCCGACTTATGGCTACACCTTC,CASSEAPTYGYTF
NA,TRBJ2-3,TRBD2,TRBV19,TGTGCCAGTAGTCCAGGGACTAGCGGGACCCTTAAGCGCACAGATACGCAGTATTTT,CASSPGTSGTLKRTDTQYF
NA,TRBJ2-2,NA,TRBV6-4,TGTGCCAGCAGTGACTCTTCTTCAGGCACCGGGGAGCTGTTTTTT,CASSDSSSGTGELFF
NA,TRBJ1-6,NA,TRBV7-9,TGTGCCAGCAAACTATCGGGTCCAGGGAATTCACCCCTCCACTTT,CASKLSGPGNSPLHF
NA,TRBJ2-7,TRBD1,TRBV19,TGTGCCAGTAGTCCGGGACAGGCCTCTATAGTTGAGCAGTACTTC,CASSPGQASIVEQYF
NA,TRBJ1-2,TRBD1,TRBV19,TGTGCCAGTAGCCGACAACAGGGGGCAACTTATGGCTACACCTTC,CASSRQQGATYGYTF
NA,TRBJ2-7,NA,TRBV5-5,TGTGCCAGCAGCTTCTCCTACGAGCAGTACTTC,CASSFSYEQYF
few,TRBJ2-3,NA,TRBV7-2,TGTGCCAGCAGGCGCATTGGGGGGATTTTCAGTGATACGCAGTATTTT,CASRRIGGIFSDTQYF
NA,TRBJ2-1,TRBD1,TRBV24-1,TGTGCCACCAGTGACCCACCATCACAGGGGACCAATGAGCAGTTCTTC,CATSDPPSQGTNEQFF
NA,TRBJ1-5,NA,TRBV19,TGTGCCAGTAGTGATAGCAATCAGCCCCAGCATTTT,CASSDSNQPQHF
NA,TRBJ2-2,NA,TRBV5-4,TGTGCCAGCAGCTTGGATTCGGGCACCGGGGAGCTGTTTTTT,CASSLDSGTGELFF
NA,TRBJ2-1,TRBD2,TRBV9,TGTGCCAGCAGCGTACCCGGGGGGTTCTACAATGAGCAGTTCTTC,CASSVPGGFYNEQFF
NA,TRBJ1-1,TRBD1,TRBV15,TGTGCCACCAGATTTGAGCCCCCAGGGGGCGGAAATGGCGCTGAAGCTTTCTTT,CATRFEPPGGGNGAEAFF
NA,TRBJ2-5,NA,TRBV5-1,TGCGCCAGCAGCTTGGAGGGTCTTCGGGAGACCCAGTACTTC,CASSLEGLRETQYF
NA,TRBJ1-2,NA,TRBV4-3,TGCGCCAGCAGCCAAGGGTGGGACTACACCTTC,CASSQGWDYTF
NA,TRBJ2-3,TRBD2,TRBV11-3,TGTGCCAGCAGCCCGGGGGTAGCGGGGTACACAGATACGCAGTATTTT,CASSPGVAGYTDTQYF
NA,TRBJ1-2,NA,TRBV3-1/TRBV3-2,TGTGCCAGCAGCCAAGTGACAGTCAACTATGGCTACACCTTC,CASSQVTVNYGYTF
NA,TRBJ1-1,NA,TRBV5-1,TGCGCCAGCAGCTCGCCGCCGAACACTGAAGCTTTCTTT,CASSSPPNTEAFF
NA,TRBJ2-2,NA,TRBV9,TGTGCCCGGGGGGCGGGGGCGGGCACCGGGGAGCTGTTTTTT,CARGAGAGTGELFF
NA,TRBJ2-7,TRBD1,TRBV5-1,TGCGCCAGCAGCCCAGACAGGGTTCCTTACGAGCAGTACTTC,CASSPDRVPYEQYF
NA,TRBJ1-1,NA,TRBV7-2,TGTGCCAGCAGATCCACCCTCTTCGACACTAACACTGAAGCTTTCTTT,CASRSTLFDTNTEAFF
NA,TRBJ2-1,TRBD1,TRBV6-4,TGTGCCAGCAGTCCCGGGACAGACTACAATGAGCAGTTCTTC,CASSPGTDYNEQFF
many,TRBJ2-5,TRBD2,TRBV14,TGTGCCAGCAGCCAAGATCTCACTAGCGGGACCGGGGGTAAGACCCAGTACTTC,CASSQDLTSGTGGKTQYF
NA,TRBJ2-7,NA,TRBV18,TGTGCCAGCTCACCACAGGGGAGCGGCGGTAACGAGCAGTACTTC,CASSPQGSGGNEQYF
NA,TRBJ2-7,NA,TRBV11-3,TGTGCCAGCAGCTTGGGGGGAAACTACGAGCAGTACTTC,CASSLGGNYEQYF
NA,TRBJ1-4,TRBD1,TRBV7-9,TGTGCCAGCAGCCACAACAGGGGTGGGAATGAAAAACTGTTTTTT,CASSHNRGGNEKLFF
NA,TRBJ2-3,NA,TRBV30,TGTGCCTGGAGTGTACCCCCTGGGACCACGCAGTATTTT,CAWSVPPGTTQYF
NA,TRBJ2-1,NA,TRBV3-1/TRBV3-2,TGTGCCAGCAGCCCTACCCAGCTGGGCCACAATGAGCAGTTCTTC,CASSPTQLGHNEQFF
once,TRBJ2-1,NA,TRBV2,TGTGCCAGCGGCAGGGTAACGTACAATGAGCAGTTCTTC,CASGRVTYNEQFF
NA,TRBJ2-7,NA,TRBV6-5,TGTGCCAGCAGTTACAACCCCCTGCAGGGCGAGCAGTACTTC,CASSYNPLQGEQYF
many,TRBJ2-7,NA,TRBV7-2,TGTGCCAGCAGCTTAGGAGGGGGGCCCTACGAGCAGTACTTC,CASSLGGGPYEQYF
NA,TRBJ2-6,TRBD1,TRBV25-1,TGTGCCAGCAGTGTTACAGGGGCTGGGGCCAACGTCCTGACTTTC,CASSVTGAGANVLTF
NA,TRBJ1-5,TRBD1,TRBV4-2,TGTGCCAGCAGCCAAGATGGGGGACAGGGAATAGGGCCCCAGCATTTT,CASSQDGGQGIGPQHF
few,TRBJ2-3,NA,TRBV11-3,TGTGCCAGCAGCTCCTCGGGACCGATCACAGATACGCAGTATTTT,CASSSSGPITDTQYF
NA,TRBJ2-5,NA,TRBV7-7,TGTGCTAGCAGCCCAGGAGGGACAAACCAAGAGACCCAGTACTTC,CASSPGGTNQETQYF
NA,TRBJ2-6,NA,TRBV16,TGTGCCAGCAGCCAAGGAGGCTCTGGGGCCAACGTCCTGACTTTC,CASSQGGSGANVLTF
NA,TRBJ2-7,TRBD1,TRBV19,TGTGCCAGTAGTATGGCTACAGGGGGGAGCTCCTACGAGCAGTACTTC,CASSMATGGSSYEQYF
NA,TRBJ2-2,NA,TRBV19,TGTGCCAGCAGTACGCGGTCGGGGGAGCTGTTTTTT,CASSTRSGELFF
few,TRBJ1-2,NA,TRBV19,TGTGCCAGTAGCGGGACGCCAGTTAACTATGGCTACACCTTC,CASSGTPVNYGYTF
NA,TRBJ2-1,NA,TRBV3-1/TRBV3-2,TGTGCCAGCAGCCAAGATGGCACGAGCAATGAGCAGTTCTTC,CASSQDGTSNEQFF
NA,TRBJ1-5,NA,TRBV11-2,TGTGCCAGCAGCTTAGATGTGGGGTCTCAGCCCCAGCATTTT,CASSLDVGSQPQHF
NA,TRBJ2-7,TRBD2,TRBV19,TGTGCCAGTAGTATCTTCGCGAGCGGGGGGAGCGAGCAGTACTTC,CASSIFASGGSEQYF
once,TRBJ1-4,TRBD1,TRBV7-9,TGTGCCAGCAGCCACCGACAGGGATTAGTTTGGGCTAATGAAAAACTGTTTTTT,CASSHRQGLVWANEKLFF
NA,TRBJ1-3,NA,TRBV11-1,TGTGCCAGCAGCTTAGCTCGGACAACGAACACCATATATTTT,CASSLARTTNTIYF